The 21 T cell receptor beta chains listed next were all sequenced from one sample in a study of T cell repertoires in cytomegalovirus infection. TCRdb ran MiXCR on the reads and lists one entry per CDR3 protein. The table shows 900,000 to 950,000 distinct CDR3 sequences, with roughly 31% occurring only once. No antigens are known for them. Sequences were derived from cultured CD8+ T cells from PBMCs, sampled from culture after CMV antigen stimulation. The receptors here all came from a human donor in good health (CMV status not recorded). Some clones in this sample may be carry-over from other donors' samples.

The rearrangement joins TRBV7-3 to TRBJ1-1, with 8 bases matching TRBD1. Germline V gives CDR1 SGHTA, CDR2 FQGTGA. V was clipped by 5 bases and J by 3 bases; unmatched bases: 8. The CDR3 sequence is 15 residues long. Here the CDR3 reads CASSKQGARDTEAFF. The CDR3 nucleotides read TGTGCCAGCAGCAAGCAGGGGGCGCGGGACACTGAAGCTTTCTTT.

This rearrangement joins TRBV7-6 to TRBJ2-2; 8 nucleotides agree with TRBD1. Trimming removed 5 bases from V and 3 bases from J; junction bases left unmatched: 8. The CDR3 covers 16 residues. Germline CDR1 is SGHVS and CDR2 is FNYEAQ. CDR3 bases: TGTGCCAGCAGCCTGATTGCGGGACAGGACACCGGGGAGCTGTTTTTT. Translation: CASSLIAGQDTGELFF.

The chain recombines TRBV4-1 with TRBJ1-1, with D hard to call. CDR3 length: 14 amino acids. Trimming took off 1 base at V and 5 bases at J, with 11 bases between the two ends. The V gene's germline CDR1 is MGHRA and CDR2 YSYEKL. For the CDR3, the DNA is TGCGCCAGCAGCCAAGTGGCCAGCCTAACTGAAGCTTTCTTT. This gives the protein CASSQVASLTEAFF.

J is TRBJ2-7 and V is TRBV7-6, with a weak D call TRBD1 (6 bases). Trimming took 5 bases from V and 3 from J, leaving 11 bases between them. Germline V CDR1 and CDR2: SGHVS, FNYEAQ. The CDR3 consists of 13 residues. CDR3 coding DNA: TGTGCCAGCAGCCCTACAGGGTTCTACGAGCAGTACGTC. Its protein product is CASSPTGFYEQYV.

CDR3 amino acids: CAVTGKFYGYTF. CDR3 in DNA: TGTGCCGTGACAGGGAAATTCTATGGCTACACCTTC. J is TRBJ1-2 and V is TRBV12-3 or TRBV12-4, with TRBD1 matching 7 bases. The J segment lost 4 bases and the V segment lost 11 bases, leaving 7 bases of the junction unmatched. The CDR3 has 12 amino acids.

The gene calls are TRBV28 and TRBJ2-1; 13 bases fit TRBD2. The trim removed 5 bases at V and 5 bases at J, leaving 6 bases unmatched. CDR1 and CDR2 (germline): MDHEN, SYDVKM. The CDR3 sequence is 16 residues long. In DNA form, the CDR3 reads TGTGCCAGCAGTCCAGGACTAGCGGGGGCACACAATGAGCAGTTCTTC. Its protein product is CASSPGLAGAHNEQFF.

V gene TRBV6-1 combines with J gene TRBJ2-5, with 11 bases fitting TRBD2. In germline, CDR1 is MNHNS, CDR2 SASEGT. V was clipped by 8 bases and J by 2 bases; unmatched bases: 4. CDR3 length: 14 amino acids. For the CDR3, the DNA is TGTGCCAGCCGACTAGCGGGGAGTCAAGAGACCCAGTACTTC. The encoded protein is CASRLAGSQETQYF.

The V call is TRBV24-1, the J call TRBJ1-5; weak D call: TRBD1 (6 bases). Trimming took 5 bases from V and 7 from J, leaving 8 bases between them. Germline V gives CDR1 KGHDR, CDR2 SFDVKD. This CDR3 is built from 12 residues. The CDR3 loop is CATSAGDQPQHF. DNA for the CDR3: TGTGCCACCAGTGCAGGGGACCAGCCCCAGCATTTT.

This clonotype was found a few times. The chain has TRBV12-5 and TRBJ2-1, with 9 bases matching TRBD1. With 4 bases clipped from V and 10 bases from J, the junction kept 11 bases outside the gene matches. Germline CDR1 LGHNT, CDR2 FRNRAP. CDR3 length equals 15 residues. CDR3 sequence (DNA): TGTGCTAGTGGTTACAGGGGGCGAGATCCGGGGGAGCAGTTCTTC. Translating gives CASGYRGRDPGEQFF. The full variable domain, its missing parts supplied by reference TRBV12-5 and TRBJ2-1, is DARVTQTPRHKVTEMGQEVTMRCQPILGHNTVFWYRQTMMQGLELLAYFRNRAPLDDSGMPKDRFSAEMPDATLATLKIQPSEPRDSAVYFCASGYRGRDPGEQFFGPGTRLTVL.

This clonotype has just a few counts. This chain connects TRBV6-5 to TRBJ2-7, with TRBD1 matching 12 bases. Germline-derived CDR1 and CDR2 are MNHEY and SVGAGI. Germline trimming cut 5 bases from V and 6 bases from J; bases unmatched to any gene: 17. The CDR3 consists of 18 residues. CDR3 nucleotide sequence: TGTGCCAGCAGTCCCTACGGGACAGGGGGCTCCGACCTCAGCGAGCAGTACGTC. Amino acids: CASSPYGTGGSDLSEQYV.

This clonotype came up a few times. This rearrangement joins TRBV14 to TRBJ1-1; 8 bases are a match to TRBD1. Trimming removed 0 bases from V and 1 base from J; junction bases left unmatched: 10. Germline V gives CDR1 SGHDN, CDR2 FVKESK. This CDR3 contains 18 residues. This CDR3 is CASSQEEWTGPWNTEAFF. The DNA of the CDR3 is TGTGCCAGCAGCCAAGAAGAATGGACAGGGCCATGGAACACTGAAGCTTTCTTT.

The V call is TRBV6-2 or TRBV6-3, the J call TRBJ1-1; 8 bases are shared with TRBD1. The CDR3 length is 15 residues. V dropped 3 bases and J dropped 0; count of bases not matched to a gene: 3. The germline gives CDR1 MNHEY, CDR2 SVGEGT. The CDR3 region is CASSYTGGLNTEAFF. The CDR3 bases are TGTGCCAGCAGTTATACAGGGGGTTTGAACACTGAAGCTTTCTTT.

This rearrangement joins TRBV4-1 to TRBJ2-2, with 13 bases that match TRBD2. This CDR3 region has 16 residues. Germline lookup yields CDR1 MGHRA and CDR2 YSYEKL. Trimming took 3 bases from V and 5 from J; bases not matched to a gene: 3. This chain's CDR3 is CASSHLTSGGTGELFF. DNA for the CDR3: TGCGCCAGCAGCCACCTGACTAGCGGGGGGACCGGGGAGCTGTTTTTT.

The V and J genes are TRBV12-3 or TRBV12-4 and TRBJ1-5, with a tentative D call TRBD1 (5 bases). V gave up 5 bases and J gave up 7 bases, with 15 bases separating them. There are 14 residues in the CDR3. CDR3 sequence: CASSLIGASQPQHF. The CDR3 bases are TGTGCCAGCAGTCTGATAGGGGCCAGCCAGCCCCAGCATTTT.

The rearrangement links TRBV4-1 to TRBJ1-5; no firm D call. The V gene lost 4 bases and the J gene lost 2 bases, with 15 bases spanning the gap. The CDR3 spans 16 residues. Germline loops: CDR1 MGHRA, CDR2 YSYEKL. This chain's CDR3 is CASSLSTGNRNQPQHF. CDR3 in DNA: TGCGCCAGCAGCCTCTCCACGGGAAATCGCAATCAGCCCCAGCATTTT.

The gene calls are TRBV4-1 and TRBJ2-7; D gene uncertain. The CDR3 is made up of 13 amino acids. The V end was cut by 4 bases, the J end by 3 bases, with 10 bases between. The V gene's germline CDR1 is MGHRA and CDR2 YSYEKL. DNA of the CDR3: TGCGCCAGCAGCCGAGAGGACGGCTACGAGCAGTACGTC. Translating it yields CASSREDGYEQYV.

This clonotype has only a few counts. The gene calls are TRBV7-2 and TRBJ2-1, with 7 bases lining up with TRBD1. The CDR3 has 14 residues. The V segment lost 3 bases and the J segment 5 bases; nucleotides outside the gene matches: 4. The germline gives CDR1 SGHTA, CDR2 FQGNSA. Here the CDR3 reads CASSFSTGDNEQFF. The CDR3 nucleotides read TGTGCCAGCAGCTTTTCCACAGGGGACAATGAGCAGTTCTTC.

This clonotype was recorded a few times. V gene TRBV19 combines with J gene TRBJ1-5; D is unresolved. V was pared by 2 bases and J by 0 bases, with 14 bases between. CDR3 length: 17 amino acids. Germline lookup yields CDR1 LNHDA and CDR2 SQIVND (reference sequence). CDR3 in amino acids: CASSISSRRYSNQPQHF. CDR3 in DNA: TGTGCCAGTAGTATAAGCAGCAGACGCTATAGCAATCAGCCCCAGCATTTT.

This clonotype was seen only once. It may be a read error: a sequence one base away is much more abundant. The rearrangement uses TRBV27 and TRBJ1-1, with 9 positions matching TRBD1. CDR3 length: 15 residues. Germline-derived CDR1 and CDR2 are MNHEY and SMNVEV (reference sequence). CDR3 sequence: CTSSLSPPGQGEAFF. CDR3 bases: TGTACCAGCAGTTTATCGCCCCCGGGACAGGGTGAAGCTTTCTTT.

The J gene is TRBJ1-6, the V gene TRBV27; D gene ambiguous. Germline V lookup: CDR1 MNHEY, CDR2 SMNVEV (reference sequence). V lost 6 bases and J 7 bases, leaving 16 bases between the germline ends. There are 15 residues in the CDR3. Written as DNA, the CDR3 is TGTGCCAGCAGGACGGATCCCTCGTGGAATTCACCCCTCCACTTT. Residues: CASRTDPSWNSPLHF.

This clonotype showed up just a few times. The chain uses TRBV4-1 and TRBJ1-5; D ambiguous. This CDR3 has 14 amino acids. V was shortened by 4 bases and J by 3 bases, with 10 bases between the two germline ends. The germline CDR1 and CDR2 sequences are MGHRA and YSYEKL. CDR3 protein: CASSLDYLNQPQHF. The CDR3, as DNA: TGCGCCAGCAGCCTCGACTACCTCAATCAGCCCCAGCATTTT.